The sequence of this T cell receptor beta chain was determined in a study of T cells in Graves' hyperthyroidism and ophthalmopathy (dated by TCRdb to between 2019 and 2020). Background for the entire study: Peripheral blood samples were taken at the time of initial diagnosis, prior to any treatment. Whether ophthalmopathy could be predicted prospectively was tested in an independent validation cohort made up of approximately 19 hyperthyroidism patients plus 17 patients who later progressed to ophthalmopathy. The paper reports TCR Vbeta CDR3 sequencing of roughly 140 peripheral blood samples: around 45 ophthalmopathy, over 70 hyperthyroidism and 17 progressor patients. Following sampling, methimazole starting at 30 mg daily was given to hyperthyroidism patients, and high-dose intravenous methylprednisolone was given to ophthalmopathy patients. In addition, the study compared T-cell repertoires in thyroid tissue and in blood from six Graves' hyperthyroidism patients. For training and testing, the 80 to 100 patients in the discovery cohort were randomly divided in a 7:3 ratio. To identify distinguishing TCR V-J signatures, a discovery cohort of around 100 patients was used, comprising 43 with Graves' ophthalmopathy and approximately 57 with stable Graves' hyperthyroidism. Paper-wide results and their limitations: In validation, the model predicted progression to ophthalmopathy with 55% to 71% sensitivity and approximately 78% specificity, a median of about six months before onset. No statistical method was used to set the sample size in advance, and investigators knew the group allocation. Most expanded thyroid clonotypes (frequency above 0.001) were also detected in blood, a finding suggesting that blood repertoires may reflect thyroid immune responses. Ophthalmopathy was separated from stable hyperthyroidism by a 13 V-J signature model, with approximately 85% sensitivity and approximately 81% specificity obtained in cross-validation and 80%/75% obtained in testing.

V loses 4 bases, J loses 7 bases, and the germline ends lie 10 bases apart. For CDR1 and CDR2, the germline V gene lists ENHRY and SYGVKD. The CDR3 has 13 amino acids, counting the end cysteine and phenylalanine. Of the read, only the CDR3 DNA is kept; its 39 bases are in frame from base 1. Remarks on this clonotype: This receptor's antigen is unknown. Base qualities were left out, and no much larger clone turns up one base away.

The TCR beta CDR3 regions were amplified from RNA transcripts. The first round of RT-PCR for the TCR CDR3 was performed with the HTBI primer set and the Qiagen OneStep RT-PCR kit. Libraries were constructed in a second round of multiplex PCR, after which size selection and purification were performed. The libraries were sequenced on an Illumina HiSeq2000 using paired-end 100 bp reads. As for how the authors treated the data: SOAPnuke was used to process the raw data, removing reads that contained adapters or uncalled bases, had a mean Phred below 15, or lacked an exact match to the constant primer or identifier. COPE v1.2.5 was used to merge high-quality paired reads, and clonotypes were defined as unique nucleotide sequences. MiTCR v1.1 was used to align clonotypes to the IMGT TRBV, TRBD and TRBJ reference segments. The analysis included only V-J combinations with a frequency above 0.0001, which together covered around 99% of the repertoires. The TCS score was defined as the ratio of F50 (clonal expansion) to E x V (chaos), calculated using BLOSUM62-based TCRdist between CDR3 peptides within each V-J. Welch's t-statistics and random forest reduced around 520 V-J features to about 13, which were used in a naive Bayes classifier (R e1071). TCRdb trimmed the raw reads at Q25, called clones with MiXCR and kept productive beta chains. Identical CDR3 protein sequences are pooled into one entry, listed with their most common genes and DNA. Clone size and V and J calls follow TCRdb, not the original study. The table for this sample lists 300,000 to 450,000 distinct CDR3 sequences; roughly 14% of them were counted only once. The ten largest make up 15% to 20% of the sample.

Ophthalmopathy patients had moderately to severely active disease, with a Clinical Activity Score of 3 or more, a NOSPECS grade of 4 or more, and a disease duration of less than 3 months. Exclusion was applied to patients with uncontrolled infections, other autoimmune diseases, pregnancy or lactation. Diagnoses were based on clinical symptoms, serum thyroxine and TRAb, thyroid ultrasound and orbital computed tomography. PBMCs were isolated from 8 to 10 ml of fresh peripheral blood by Ficoll-Paque density gradient centrifugation. Total RNA was extracted with Trizol reagent, and quality was checked on an Agilent 2100 Bioanalyzer.

The rearrangement joined TRBV10-3 to TRBJ1-4; no D segment can be confidently identified. The sequenced material came from blood. The TCR sequence derives from a woman aged 25 to 39 with Graves' ophthalmopathy. The CDR3 region: CAISGSGIEKLFF. The nucleotide sequence is TGTGCCATCAGTGGGTCCGGGATTGAAAAACTGTTTTTT.